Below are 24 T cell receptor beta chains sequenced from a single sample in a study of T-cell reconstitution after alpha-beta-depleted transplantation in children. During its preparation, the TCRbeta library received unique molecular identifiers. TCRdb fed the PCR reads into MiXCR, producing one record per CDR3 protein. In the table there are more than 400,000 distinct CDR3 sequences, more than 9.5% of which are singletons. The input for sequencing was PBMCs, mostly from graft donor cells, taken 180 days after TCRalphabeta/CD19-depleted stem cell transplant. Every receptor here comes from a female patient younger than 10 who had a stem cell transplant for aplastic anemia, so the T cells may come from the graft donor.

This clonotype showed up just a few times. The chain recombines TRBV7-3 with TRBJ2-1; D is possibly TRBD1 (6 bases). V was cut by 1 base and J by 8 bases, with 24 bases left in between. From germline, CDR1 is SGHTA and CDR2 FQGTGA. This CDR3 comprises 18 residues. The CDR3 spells CASSLRGLRLPKGDEQFF. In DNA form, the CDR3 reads TGTGCCAGCAGCTTAAGAGGTCTCCGGTTACCCAAGGGGGATGAGCAGTTCTTC.

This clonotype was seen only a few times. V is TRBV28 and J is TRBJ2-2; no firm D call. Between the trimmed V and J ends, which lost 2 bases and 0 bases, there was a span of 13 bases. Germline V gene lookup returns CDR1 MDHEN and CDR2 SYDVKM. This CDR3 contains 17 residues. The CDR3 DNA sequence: TGTGCCAGCAGTTTACGCTTTGTGACCCCGAACACCGGGGAGCTGTTTTTT. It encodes CASSLRFVTPNTGELFF.

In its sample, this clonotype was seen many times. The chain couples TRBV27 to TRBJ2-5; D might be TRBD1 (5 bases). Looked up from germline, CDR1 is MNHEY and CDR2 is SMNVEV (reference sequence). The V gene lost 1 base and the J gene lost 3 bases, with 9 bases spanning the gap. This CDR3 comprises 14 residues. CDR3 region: CASSLFAGKETQYF. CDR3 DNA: TGTGCCAGCAGTTTATTTGCAGGGAAAGAGACCCAGTACTTC.

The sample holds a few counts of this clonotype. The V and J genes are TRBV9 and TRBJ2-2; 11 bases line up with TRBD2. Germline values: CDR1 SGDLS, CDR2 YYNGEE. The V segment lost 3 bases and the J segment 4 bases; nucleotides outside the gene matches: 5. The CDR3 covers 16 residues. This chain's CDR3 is CASSAHLAGGTGELFF. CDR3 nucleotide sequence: TGTGCCAGCAGCGCCCACCTAGCGGGAGGCACCGGGGAGCTGTTTTTT. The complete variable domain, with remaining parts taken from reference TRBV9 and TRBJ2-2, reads DSGVTQTPKHLITATGQRVTLRCSPRSGDLSVYWYQQSLDQGLQFLIQYYNGEERAKGNILERFSAQQFPDLHSELNLSSLELGDSALYFCASSAHLAGGTGELFFGEGSRLTVL.

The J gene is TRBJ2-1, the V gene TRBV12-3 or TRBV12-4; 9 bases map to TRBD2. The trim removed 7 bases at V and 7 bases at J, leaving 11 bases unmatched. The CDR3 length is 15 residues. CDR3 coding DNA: TGTGCCAGCAACCCCACAGCGGGAGGTTGGAATGAGCAGTTCTTC. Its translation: CASNPTAGGWNEQFF.

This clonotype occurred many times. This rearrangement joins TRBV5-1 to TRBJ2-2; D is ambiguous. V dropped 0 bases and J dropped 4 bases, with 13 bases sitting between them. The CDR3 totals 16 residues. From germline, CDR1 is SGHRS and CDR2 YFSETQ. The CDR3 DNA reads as TGCGCCAGCAGCTTGGAGTCCCTCCCGACCACCGGGGAGCTGTTTTTT. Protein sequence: CASSLESLPTTGELFF. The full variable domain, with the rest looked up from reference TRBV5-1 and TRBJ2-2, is KAGVTQTPRYLIKTRGQQVTLSCSPISGHRSVSWYQQTPGQGLQFLFEYFSETQRNKGNFPGRFSGRQFSNSRSEMNVSTLELGDSALYLCASSLESLPTTGELFFGEGSRLTVL.

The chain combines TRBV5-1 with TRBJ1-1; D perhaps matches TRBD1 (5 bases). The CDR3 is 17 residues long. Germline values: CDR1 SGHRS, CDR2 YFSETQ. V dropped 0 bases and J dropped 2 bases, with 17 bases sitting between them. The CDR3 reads CASSLVRGQGANTEAFF. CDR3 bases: TGCGCCAGCAGCTTGGTCCGTGGCCAGGGAGCCAACACTGAAGCTTTCTTT. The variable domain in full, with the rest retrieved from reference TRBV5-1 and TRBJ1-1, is KAGVTQTPRYLIKTRGQQVTLSCSPISGHRSVSWYQQTPGQGLQFLFEYFSETQRNKGNFPGRFSGRQFSNSRSEMNVSTLELGDSALYLCASSLVRGQGANTEAFFGQGTRLTVV.

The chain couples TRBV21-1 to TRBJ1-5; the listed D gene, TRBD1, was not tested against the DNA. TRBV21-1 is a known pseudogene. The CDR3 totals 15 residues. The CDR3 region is CASTPGRLGNQPQHF. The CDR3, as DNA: TGTGCCAGCACCCCGGGCAGGTTGGGCAATCAGCCCCAGCATTTT.

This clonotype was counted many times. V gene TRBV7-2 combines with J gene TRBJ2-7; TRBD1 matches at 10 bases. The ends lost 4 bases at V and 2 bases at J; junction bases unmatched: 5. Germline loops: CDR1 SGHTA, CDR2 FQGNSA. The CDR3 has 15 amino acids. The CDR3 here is CASSSMTGGTYEQYF. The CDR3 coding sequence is TGTGCCAGCAGCTCGATGACAGGGGGCACCTACGAGCAGTACTTC.

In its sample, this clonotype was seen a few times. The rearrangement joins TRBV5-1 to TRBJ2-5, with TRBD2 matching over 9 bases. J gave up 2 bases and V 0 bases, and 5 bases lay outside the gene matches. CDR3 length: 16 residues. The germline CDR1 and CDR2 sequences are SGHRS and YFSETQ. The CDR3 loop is CASSLGASGEQETQYF. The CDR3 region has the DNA TGCGCCAGCAGCTTGGGGGCTAGCGGGGAGCAAGAGACCCAGTACTTC.

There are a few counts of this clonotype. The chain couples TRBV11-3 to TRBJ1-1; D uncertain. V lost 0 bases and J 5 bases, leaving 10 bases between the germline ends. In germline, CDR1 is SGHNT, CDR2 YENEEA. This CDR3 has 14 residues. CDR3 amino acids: CASSLDEYGTEAFF. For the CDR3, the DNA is TGTGCCAGCAGCTTAGATGAATACGGTACTGAAGCTTTCTTT.

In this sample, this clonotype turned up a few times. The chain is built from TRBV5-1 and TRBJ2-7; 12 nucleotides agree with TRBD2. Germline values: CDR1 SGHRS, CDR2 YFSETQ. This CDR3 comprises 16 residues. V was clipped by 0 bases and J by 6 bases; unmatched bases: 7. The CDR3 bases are TGCGCCAGCAGCTTGGCCCCCGGACTAGCGGGAAGCGAGCAGTACGTC. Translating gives CASSLAPGLAGSEQYV.

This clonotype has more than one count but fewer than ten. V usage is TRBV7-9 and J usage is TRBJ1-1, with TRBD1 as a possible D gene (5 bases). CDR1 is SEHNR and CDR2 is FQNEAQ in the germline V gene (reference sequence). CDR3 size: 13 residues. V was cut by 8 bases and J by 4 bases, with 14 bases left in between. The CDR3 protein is CASLGVGGTEAFF. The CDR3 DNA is TGTGCCAGCCTAGGCGTCGGGGGCACTGAAGCTTTCTTT.

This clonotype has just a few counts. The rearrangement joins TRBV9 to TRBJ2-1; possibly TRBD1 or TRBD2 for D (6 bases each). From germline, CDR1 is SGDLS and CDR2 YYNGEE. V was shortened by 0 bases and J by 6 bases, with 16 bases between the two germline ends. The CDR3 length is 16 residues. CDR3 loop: CASSVGGASQRNEQFF. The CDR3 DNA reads TGTGCCAGCAGCGTAGGGGGGGCTAGCCAACGCAATGAGCAGTTCTTC.

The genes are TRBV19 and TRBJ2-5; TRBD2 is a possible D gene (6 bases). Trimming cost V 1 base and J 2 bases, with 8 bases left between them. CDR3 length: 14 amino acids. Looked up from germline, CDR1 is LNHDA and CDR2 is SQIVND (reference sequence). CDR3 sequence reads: CASSIGGAQETQYF. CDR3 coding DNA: TGTGCCAGTAGTATAGGCGGGGCGCAAGAGACCCAGTACTTC.

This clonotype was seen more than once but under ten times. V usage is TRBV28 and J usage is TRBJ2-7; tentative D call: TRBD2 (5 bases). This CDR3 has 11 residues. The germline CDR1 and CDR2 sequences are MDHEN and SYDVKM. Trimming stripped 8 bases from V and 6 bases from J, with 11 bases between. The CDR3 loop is CASRGPREQYV. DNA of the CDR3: TGTGCCAGCCGAGGGCCGCGCGAGCAGTACGTC.

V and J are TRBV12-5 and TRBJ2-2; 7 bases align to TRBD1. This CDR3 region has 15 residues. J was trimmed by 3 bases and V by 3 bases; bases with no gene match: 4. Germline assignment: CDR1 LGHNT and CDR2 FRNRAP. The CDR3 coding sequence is TGTGCTAGTGGTTTTCACAGGGGTTACACCGGGGAGCTGTTTTTT. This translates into CASGFHRGYTGELFF.

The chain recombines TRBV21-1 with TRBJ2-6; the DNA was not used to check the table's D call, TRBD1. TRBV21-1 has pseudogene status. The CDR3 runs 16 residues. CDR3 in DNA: TGTGCCAGCAGCAAAGAGGTGTCCCCCGGGGCCAACGTCCTGACTTTC. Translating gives CASSKEVSPGANVLTF.

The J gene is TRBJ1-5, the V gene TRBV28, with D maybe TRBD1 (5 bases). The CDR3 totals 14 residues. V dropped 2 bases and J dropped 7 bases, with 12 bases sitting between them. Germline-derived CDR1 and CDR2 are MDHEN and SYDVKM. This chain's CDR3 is CASSLNRPGQPQHF. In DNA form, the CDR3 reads TGTGCCAGCAGTTTAAATAGGCCAGGGCAGCCCCAGCATTTT.

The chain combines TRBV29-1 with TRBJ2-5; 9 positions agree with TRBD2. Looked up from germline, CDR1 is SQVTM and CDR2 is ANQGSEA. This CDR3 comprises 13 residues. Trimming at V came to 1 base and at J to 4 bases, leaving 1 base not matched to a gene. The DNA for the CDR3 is TGCAGCGTTGAAGGGACTAGCGCAGAGACCCAGTACTTC. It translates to CSVEGTSAETQYF.

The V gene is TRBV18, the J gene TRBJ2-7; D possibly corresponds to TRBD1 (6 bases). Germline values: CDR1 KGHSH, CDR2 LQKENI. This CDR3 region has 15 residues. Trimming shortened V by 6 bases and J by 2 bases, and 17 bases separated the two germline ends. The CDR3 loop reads CASSRSGTQAYEQYF. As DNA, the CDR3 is TGTGCCAGCTCTCGATCCGGGACACAAGCCTACGAGCAGTACTTC.

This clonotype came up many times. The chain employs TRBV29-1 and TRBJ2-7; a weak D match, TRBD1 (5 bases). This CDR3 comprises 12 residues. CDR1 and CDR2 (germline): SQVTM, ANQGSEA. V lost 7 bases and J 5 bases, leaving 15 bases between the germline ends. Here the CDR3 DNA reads TGCAGCGGAGGCAGGGTTGGCGACGAGCAGTACTTC. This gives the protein CSGGRVGDEQYF.

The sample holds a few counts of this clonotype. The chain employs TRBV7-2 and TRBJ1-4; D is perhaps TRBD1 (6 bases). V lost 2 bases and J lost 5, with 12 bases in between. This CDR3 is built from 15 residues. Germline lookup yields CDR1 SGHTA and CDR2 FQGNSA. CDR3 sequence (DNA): TGTGCCAGCAGCTTACCGCAGGGGCACAATGAAAAACTGTTTTTT. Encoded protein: CASSLPQGHNEKLFF.

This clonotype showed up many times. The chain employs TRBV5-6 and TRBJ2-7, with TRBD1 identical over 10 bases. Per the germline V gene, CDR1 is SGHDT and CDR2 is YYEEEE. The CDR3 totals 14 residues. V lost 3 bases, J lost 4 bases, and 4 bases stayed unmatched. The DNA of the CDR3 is TGTGCCAGCAGCTCGAGGACAGGGGGTTACGAGCAGTACGTC. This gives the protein CASSSRTGGYEQYV.